This paragraph reports one T cell receptor (beta chain). This clonotype was observed a handful of times. Its target antigen remains unknown. Base qualities are not provided; no much larger clone lies one nucleotide away. The data stem from a study of identical twins (dated by TCRdb to about 2016). Notes on the research overall: To test whether fetal clonotypes persist, the study used deep sequencing on TCR alpha and beta repertoires from monozygotic twins, unrelated adults of various ages, and cord blood. To rule out contamination, replicate twin experiments were performed at different times with different library preparation protocols. What the study reported, not specific to this receptor: Fewer insertions were carried by abundant cord blood beta clonotypes; a weaker similar trend was observed in young adult naive repertoires, while no such trend was observed in memory repertoires. Conclusions relied on cross-sectional statistical analysis, since the same donors could not be followed over many years. Compared with coincidental sharing between unrelated individuals, out-of-frame TCR alpha sequences shared between twins showed an excess of sequences with low generation probability. Invariant T cells such as MAIT and iNKT could partly confound zero-insertion analyses, although diverse VJ usage argued against such confounding for most clonotypes. In monozygotic twins, recombination models systematically underestimated out-of-frame TCR alpha sharing, but the models matched the sharing seen between unrelated individuals. In beta out-of-frame sequences, excess twin sharing was weaker, because having fewer shared sequences lowered the signal-to-noise ratio.

The method was 5' RACE. The listed sequencing device is Illumina HiSeq 2000. A universal primer binding site was introduced by template switching, and a unique molecular identifier was present in the final cDNA, enabling accurate counting of TCR cDNA molecules. Specific primers in the conserved constant-segment region were used to synthesize first-strand cDNA for the TCR alpha and beta chains. Each cDNA library was double barcoded, with a SMART-Mk sample barcode plus Illumina barcodes, to control for contamination. TruSeq adapter sequences, together with Illumina sample barcodes, were added in two successive PCR steps. The Illumina HiSeq platform was used with custom primers to sequence TCR alpha and beta cDNA libraries. The source study handled its data this way. MiGEC processed the raw reads to extract unique molecular identifiers, while MiXCR was used to determine the CDR3 positions. For each individual, recombination models were inferred using an EM algorithm with the repgenHMM and IGoR tools. The analysis of shared clonotypes was done with the tcR package in R, with sharing normalized by the product of cloneset sizes. To study raw recombination without the effects of thymic and clonal selection, out-of-frame nonproductive sequences were analyzed. TCRdb reanalyzed the raw reads on its own, using fastp at Q25 for trimming and MiXCR for clone calling, and kept in-frame beta chains. Rows are combined by CDR3 protein, so each entry shows the most common genes and DNA. These V and J calls originate from TCRdb's pipeline instead of the authors' own analysis. The sample table lists 500,000 or so distinct CDR3 sequences, 13% to 15% of them with a count of one. Approximately 1% of the sample belongs to the ten largest clones.

CDR1 and CDR2, looked up from the germline V gene, are SGHRS and YFSETQ. Deletion took 0 bases off V and 2 bases off J, with a span of 12 bases between the germline ends. Spanning cysteine to phenylalanine, the CDR3 consists of 15 amino acids. Of the read, only the CDR3 DNA is kept; its 45 bases are in frame from base 1. All donors were healthy Caucasians. The twin cohort consisted of three pairs of female monozygotic twins, all aged 18 to 29 years. Positive isolation kits from Invitrogen were used to isolate the CD4+ and CD8+ T cell populations. This sample was also put to use in a study of yellow fever vaccine responses in identical twins. As the second paper documents: According to the authors, in identical twins the way T cells responded to vaccination appeared partly convergent and partly personalized. The study precisely tracked vaccine-responding T cell clones in identical twins.

Recombination linked TRBV5-1 to TRBJ2-7; the D gene is possibly TRBD1 or TRBD2, each agreeing over 5 bases. The specimen sequenced was CD4+ T cells sorted from blood. The receptor was derived from a woman between 18 and 30 years old in good health. The DNA reads TGCGCCAGCAGCTTGGCGACGGGGCCCACCTACGAGCAGTACTTC. It translates to CASSLATGPTYEQYF.